These 13 T cell receptor beta chains originate from one sample sequenced in a study of blood T cell repertoires in COVID-19. Clones were read by immunoSEQ multiplex PCR, and TCRdb kept only the in-frame ones, dropping some. The sample yields 130,000 to 150,000 clones, 87% seen once. The sequencing input was peripheral blood. These receptors were taken from a woman aged 45-59 years with acute or convalescent COVID-19.

The V and J genes are TRBV3-1 (or the pseudogene TRBV3-2) and TRBJ2-7, with 8 bases lining up with TRBD1. CDR1 and CDR2 from the germline V gene are LGHDT and YNNKEL (reference sequence). With 1 base clipped from V and 4 bases from J, the junction kept 9 bases outside the gene matches. The CDR3 spans 16 residues. The CDR3 DNA reads as TGTGCCAGCAGCCAAGGAGTGGCAGGGGGCCGGTACGAGCAGTACTTC. Encoded protein: CASSQGVAGGRYEQYF.

The V gene is TRBV5-1, the J gene TRBJ2-5; 9 bases agree with TRBD2. V shed 4 bases and J 1 base; nucleotides not matched to a gene: 2. Germline CDR1 reads SGHRS; CDR2 reads YFSETQ. This CDR3 contains 14 residues. As DNA, the CDR3 is TGCGCCAGCAGCCTGACTAGCGGCCAAGAGACCCAGTACTTC. Protein sequence: CASSLTSGQETQYF.

The V gene is TRBV12-3 or TRBV12-4, the J gene TRBJ1-4; 8 bases map to TRBD1. The CDR3 loop spans 13 amino acids. Germline trimming cut 6 bases from V and 10 bases from J; bases unmatched to any gene: 7. The CDR3: CASSRGQGGKLFF. The CDR3 DNA is TGTGCCAGCAGCCGTGGACAGGGAGGAAAACTGTTTTTT.

The genes are TRBV3-1 (or the pseudogene TRBV3-2) and TRBJ2-1; D not resolved. Germline lookup yields CDR1 LGHDT and CDR2 YNNKEL (reference sequence). The CDR3 loop spans 15 amino acids. The V end was cut by 6 bases, the J end by 3 bases, with 15 bases between. The CDR3 bases are TGTGCCAGCAGTCAAAGGCGACTTCTCTACAATGAGCAGTTCTTC. Translation gives CASSQRRLLYNEQFF.

There are a few counts of this clone. The V call is TRBV7-9, the J call TRBJ1-2; 9 nucleotides agree with TRBD1. CDR3 length equals 14 residues. With 0 bases clipped from V and 8 bases from J, the junction kept 4 bases outside the gene matches. The germline V gene encodes CDR1 SEHNR and CDR2 FQNEAQ (reference sequence). In DNA form, the CDR3 reads TGTGCCAGCAGCTTAGCGGGACAGGGCCGGGGCTACACCTTC. It yields the protein CASSLAGQGRGYTF. Together with reference TRBV7-9 and TRBJ1-2, the CDR3 gives the full variable domain: DTGVSQNPRHKITKRGQNVTFRCDPISEHNRLYWYRQTLGQGPEFLTYFQNEAQLEKSRLLSDRFSAERPKGSFSTLEIQRTEQGDSAMYLCASSLAGQGRGYTFGSGTRLTVV.

The chain employs TRBV24-1 and TRBJ2-1; D is possibly TRBD2 (6 bases). V was trimmed by 0 bases and J by 5 bases, leaving 13 bases between them. The CDR3 sequence is 16 residues long. Germline-derived CDR1 and CDR2 are KGHDR and SFDVKD. The CDR3 loop is CATSDLRVAVHNEQFF. The CDR3 DNA reads TGTGCCACCAGTGATTTGAGAGTAGCGGTTCACAATGAGCAGTTCTTC.

The chain joins TRBV30 to TRBJ1-4; D is possibly TRBD1 (5 bases). Germline CDR1 reads GTSNPN; CDR2 reads SVGIG (reference sequence). Trimming took off 2 bases at V and 5 bases at J, with 15 bases between the two ends. The CDR3 is made up of 15 amino acids. CDR3 bases: TGTGCCTGGAGTAGTGGGGGGGTCTTCAATGAAAAACTGTTTTTT. Protein product: CAWSSGGVFNEKLFF.

The chain joins TRBV5-1 to TRBJ1-1; TRBD1 is a possible D gene (5 bases). The V gene lost 2 bases and the J gene lost 13 bases, with 12 bases spanning the gap. Germline V gene sequence: CDR1 SGHRS, CDR2 YFSETQ. The CDR3 has 11 residues. CDR3 amino acids: CASSFGGKGFF. CDR3 bases: TGCGCCAGCAGCTTTGGGGGGAAGGGTTTCTTT.

The gene calls are TRBV7-6 and TRBJ2-2; D might be TRBD1 (5 bases). Germline V gene data show CDR1 as SGHVS and CDR2 as FNYEAQ. There are 16 residues in the CDR3. Trimming cost V 1 base and J 1 base, with 10 bases left between them. The CDR3 loop is CASSLVRQGNTGELFF. The CDR3 bases are TGTGCCAGCAGCTTAGTTCGTCAGGGGAACACCGGGGAGCTGTTTTTT.

V is TRBV28 and J is TRBJ2-7, with D possibly matching TRBD2 (5 bases). Trimming took 0 bases from V and 3 from J, leaving 6 bases between them. Germline lookup yields CDR1 MDHEN and CDR2 SYDVKM. This CDR3 is 13 amino acids long. CDR3 sequence (DNA): TGTGCCAGCAGTTTATGGGGGAGCTACGAGCAGTACTTC. Protein sequence: CASSLWGSYEQYF. Variable domain in full (rest from reference TRBV28 and TRBJ2-7): DVKVTQSSRYLVKRTGEKVFLECVQDMDHENMFWYRQDPGLGLRLIYFSYDVKMKEKGDIPEGYSVSREKKERFSLILESASTNQTSMYLCASSLWGSYEQYFGPGTRLTVT.

This sequence joins TRBV30 and TRBJ1-1; 8 bases are shared with TRBD1. V was pared by 8 bases and J by 0 bases, with 5 bases of the junction left unmatched. The CDR3 sequence is 13 residues long. Germline V gene data show CDR1 as GTSNPN and CDR2 as SVGIG (reference sequence). The CDR3 coding sequence is TGTGCCCGCGGACAGGGACTGAACACTGAAGCTTTCTTT. It yields the protein CARGQGLNTEAFF.

The chain uses TRBV11-1 and TRBJ1-2, with 7 bases lining up with TRBD1. The germline V gene encodes CDR1 SGHAT and CDR2 FQDESV (reference sequence). This CDR3 is 15 amino acids long. V lost 5 bases, J lost 5 bases, and 11 bases stayed unmatched. Here the CDR3 reads CASSPRTGPGYGYTF. CDR3 sequence (DNA): TGTGCCAGCAGCCCGCGGACAGGCCCGGGGTATGGCTACACCTTC.

J is TRBJ1-1 and V is TRBV5-4, with 10 bases aligning to TRBD1. V was clipped by 4 bases and J by 6 bases; unmatched bases: 12. The CDR3 runs to 16 residues. CDR1 and CDR2 from the germline V gene are SGHNT and YYREEE (reference sequence). The CDR3 reads CASSPTTGGAGAEAFF. The CDR3 nucleotides are TGTGCCAGCAGCCCTACGACAGGGGGCGCCGGTGCTGAAGCTTTCTTT.